The 21 T cell receptor beta chains listed next were all sequenced from one sample in a study of blood T cells in healthy people across ages. PCR was performed a second time for roughly 6 to 12 cycles using a sample-barcoded 5' primer and a J-beta primer mix. Each CDR3 protein gets one entry after TCRdb re-called the 5' RACE reads with MiXCR. The sample records over 700,000 distinct CDR3 sequences, 20% to 25% being singletons. The same specimen was also included in a second study, on T cells of mothers and their children.

Sequenced material: blood. These receptors were taken from a boy younger than 18 in good health.

This clonotype showed up just a few times. V is TRBV4-1 and J is TRBJ2-1; 8 positions match TRBD2. This CDR3 contains 18 residues. Losses at the gene ends were 0 bases for V and 2 bases for J; bases not matched to a gene: 9. Germline CDR1 MGHRA, CDR2 YSYEKL. CDR3 in DNA: TGCGCCAGCAGCCAAGAGGGCCCTCGGCGGGGGGCCTACAATGAGCAGTTCTTC. This translates into CASSQEGPRRGAYNEQFF.

This clonotype has just a few counts. The rearrangement links TRBV27 to TRBJ2-6, with D maybe TRBD1 (5 bases). This CDR3 has 18 residues. The germline CDR1 and CDR2 sequences are MNHEY and SMNVEV (reference sequence). The V and J ends lost 4 bases and 0 bases respectively, with 16 bases between them. The CDR3 nucleotides are TGTGCCAGCAGTTCTGACAGATTCAAAAGCTCTGGGGCCAACGTCCTGACTTTC. This codes for CASSSDRFKSSGANVLTF.

The chain has TRBV28 and TRBJ1-5; 9 bases are a match to TRBD1. CDR3 length: 16 amino acids. The junction had 7 bases not matched to a gene; V was cut back by 5 bases and J by 2 bases. The germline V gene encodes CDR1 MDHEN and CDR2 SYDVKM. CDR3 sequence reads: CASSIQGAVGNQPQHF. The DNA for the CDR3 is TGTGCCAGCAGTATACAGGGGGCGGTCGGCAATCAGCCCCAGCATTTT.

The chain has TRBV14 and TRBJ2-5; 13 nucleotides align to TRBD2. In germline, CDR1 is SGHDN, CDR2 FVKESK. Trimming at V came to 6 bases and at J to 5 bases, leaving 6 bases not matched to a gene. The CDR3 sequence is 15 residues long. CDR3 amino acids: CASRGGLAGVETQYF. For the CDR3, the DNA is TGTGCCAGCAGAGGTGGACTAGCGGGAGTGGAGACCCAGTACTTC. Variable domain in full (rest from reference TRBV14 and TRBJ2-5): EAGVTQFPSHSVIEKGQTVTLRCDPISGHDNLYWYRRVMGKEIKFLLHFVKESKQDESGMPNNRFLAERTGGTYSTLKVQPAELEDSGVYFCASRGGLAGVETQYFGPGTRLLVL.

Only a few counts were recorded for this clonotype. The chain joins TRBV6-5 to TRBJ2-5; D not certain. There are 15 residues in the CDR3. V shed 0 bases and J shed 4 bases, with 12 bases lying between them. The germline gives CDR1 MNHEY, CDR2 SVGAGI. The CDR3 spells CASSYSTLRRETQYF. For the CDR3, the DNA is TGTGCCAGCAGTTACTCAACCCTCAGGAGAGAGACCCAGTACTTC.

Ten or more counts support this clonotype. This rearrangement joins TRBV3-1 to TRBJ2-6, with D maybe TRBD1 (5 bases). Trimming shortened V by 2 bases and J by 3 bases, and 8 bases separated the two germline ends. CDR3 length: 15 residues. Germline CDR1 is LGHDT and CDR2 is YNNKEL (reference sequence). The CDR3 DNA reads TGTGCCAGCAGCCAACAGGGAAGTGGGGCCAACGTCCTGACTTTC. This sequence encodes CASSQQGSGANVLTF.

A few counts support this clonotype. The chain uses TRBV27 and TRBJ2-2; D remains unclear. The V gene's germline CDR1 is MNHEY and CDR2 SMNVEV (reference sequence). Trimming removed 8 bases from V and 1 base from J, with 8 bases in between. The CDR3 has 13 residues. CDR3 nucleotides: TGTGCCAGCGGCGTATTGAACACCGGGGAGCTGTTTTTT. It codes for CASGVLNTGELFF.

The chain recombines TRBV5-1 with TRBJ2-1; unclear D gene. The CDR3 runs 14 residues. Looked up from germline, CDR1 is SGHRS and CDR2 is YFSETQ. Trimming took 0 bases from V and 5 from J, leaving 9 bases between them. The CDR3 DNA reads as TGCGCCAGCAGCTTGGCCGCCTGGGACAATGAGCAGTTCTTC. Translated, it gives CASSLAAWDNEQFF.

The V gene is TRBV20-1, the J gene TRBJ2-5, with TRBD2 matching 12 bases. Trimming at V came to 5 bases and at J to 3 bases, leaving 16 bases not matched to a gene. CDR1 DFQATT and CDR2 SNEGSKA come from the germline V gene (reference sequence). This CDR3 region has 18 residues. CDR3 DNA: TGCAGTGCTGAAACTGGACTAGCGGGACTATCGACAAAAGAGACCCAGTACTTC. Residues: CSAETGLAGLSTKETQYF.

This clonotype was seen a few times. V and J are TRBV24-1 and TRBJ2-1; the match to TRBD2 covers 10 bases. This CDR3 has 19 residues. With V trimmed by 1 base and J by 4 bases, 12 bases remained unmatched. In germline, CDR1 is KGHDR, CDR2 SFDVKD. The CDR3 reads CATSDLAAASGSSYNEQFF. In DNA, the CDR3 is TGTGCCACCAGTGATTTAGCGGCGGCTAGCGGGAGTTCGTACAATGAGCAGTTCTTC.

This clonotype has a handful of counts. The rearrangement joins TRBV4-1 to TRBJ2-5; no firm D call. Germline V gene lookup returns CDR1 MGHRA and CDR2 YSYEKL. Trimming removed 0 bases from V and 3 bases from J, with 8 bases in between. The CDR3 consists of 14 residues. This CDR3 reads CASSQDPLEETQYF. CDR3 nucleotides: TGCGCCAGCAGCCAAGACCCCTTGGAAGAGACCCAGTACTTC.

The V and J genes are TRBV6-1 and TRBJ2-2; a possible D gene is TRBD1 (5 bases). Germline CDR1 and CDR2: MNHNS and SASEGT. The V and J ends lost 8 bases and 0 bases respectively, with 10 bases between them. The CDR3 totals 14 residues. Here the CDR3 reads CASARQPNTGELFF. CDR3 sequence (DNA): TGTGCCAGCGCGAGACAGCCGAACACCGGGGAGCTGTTTTTT.

This chain uses TRBV6-5 with TRBJ2-1; possibly TRBD1 or TRBD2 for D (5 bases each). The J call is in doubt because the DNA end fits TRBJ2-5 better. The CDR3 has 13 residues. CDR1 MNHEY and CDR2 SVGAGI come from the germline V gene. CDR3 region: CASSKGREETQYF. CDR3 sequence (DNA): TGTGCCAGCAGTAAGGGCAGGGAGGAGACCCAGTACTTC.

The rearrangement links TRBV6-5 to TRBJ1-3, with a possible D match to TRBD1 (6 bases). Germline loops: CDR1 MNHEY, CDR2 SVGAGI. The CDR3 extends over 17 amino acids. V gave up 4 bases and J gave up 2 bases, with 18 bases separating them. The CDR3 here is CASSSHYLGATGNTIYF. Here the CDR3 DNA reads TGTGCCAGCAGTTCACATTATCTGGGGGCTACTGGAAACACCATATATTTT.

J is TRBJ1-5 and V is TRBV4-1; D is ambiguous. This CDR3 region has 13 residues. Germline CDR1 is MGHRA and CDR2 is YSYEKL. V was cut by 0 bases and J by 5 bases, with 5 bases left in between. The CDR3 loop is CASSQDPDQPQHF. The CDR3 DNA follows: TGCGCCAGCAGCCAAGATCCAGATCAGCCCCAGCATTTT.

The V and J genes are TRBV7-3 and TRBJ2-3; 9 bases align to TRBD1. The CDR3 has 16 residues. In germline, CDR1 is SGHTA, CDR2 FQGTGA. Trimming cost V 5 bases and J 4 bases; bases outside gene matches: 10. CDR3 loop: CASSPGQGRWADTQYF. CDR3 nucleotide sequence: TGTGCCAGCAGCCCCGGACAGGGGAGGTGGGCAGATACGCAGTATTTT. Combining the CDR3 with reference TRBV7-3 and TRBJ2-3 gives the whole variable domain GAGVSQTPSNKVTEKGKYVELRCDPISGHTALYWYRQSLGQGPEFLIYFQGTGAADDSGLPNDRFFAVRPEGSVSTLKIQRTERGDSAVYLCASSPGQGRWADTQYFGPGTRLTVL.

This clonotype was found a few times. This chain joins TRBV12-3 or TRBV12-4 and TRBJ1-2, with 7 bases that match TRBD1. This CDR3 is built from 15 residues. V dropped 1 base and J dropped 8; count of bases not matched to a gene: 10. The CDR3 loop is CASSLGDRQYDGYTF. In nucleotides, the CDR3 is TGTGCCAGCAGTTTAGGGGACAGACAGTATGACGGCTACACCTTC.

V gene TRBV5-1 combines with J gene TRBJ1-1; D gene uncertain. Germline V gives CDR1 SGHRS, CDR2 YFSETQ. The CDR3 sequence is 16 residues long. Trimming took 1 base from V and 5 from J, leaving 18 bases between them. The CDR3 sequence is CASSLQASDLGTEAFF. The CDR3 coding sequence is TGCGCCAGCAGCTTGCAGGCCTCGGATCTGGGGACTGAAGCTTTCTTT.

The genes are TRBV2 and TRBJ2-3; 9 nucleotides match TRBD1. CDR3 size: 14 residues. Germline CDR1 is SNHLY and CDR2 is FYNNEI. The J segment lost 3 bases and the V segment lost 7 bases, leaving 5 bases of the junction unmatched. The CDR3 reads CASKSDRGTDTQYF. The CDR3 region has the DNA TGTGCCAGCAAATCGGACAGGGGTACAGATACGCAGTATTTT.

The chain joins TRBV12-3 or TRBV12-4 to TRBJ2-5, with D maybe TRBD2 (5 bases). V was cut by 6 bases and J by 3 bases, with 14 bases left in between. CDR3 length: 14 amino acids. CDR3 amino acids: CASSSGLPEETQYF. CDR3 sequence (DNA): TGTGCCAGCAGCAGCGGTTTACCGGAAGAGACCCAGTACTTC.

In its sample, this clonotype was seen a few times. The rearrangement links TRBV4-2 to TRBJ2-7; 9 nucleotides align to TRBD2. V trimming: 2 bases; J trimming: 3 bases; junction bases outside the gene matches: 5. CDR3 length: 15 amino acids. The germline gives CDR1 LGHNA, CDR2 YNFKEQ. The CDR3 region is CASSQPTSGDYEQYF. CDR3 coding DNA: TGTGCCAGCAGCCAACCGACTAGCGGTGACTACGAGCAGTACTTC.